These 16 T cell receptor beta chains originate from one sample sequenced in a study of blood T cell repertoires in COVID-19 (dated by TCRdb to about 2020). The protocol used for the library was the immunoSEQ multiplex PCR assay. The immuneACCESS repertoire file appears here via TCRdb, limited to in-frame rearrangements. These files lack a portion of the clones; in checked studies, under half of the deficit traces to unresolved V genes, and the cause of the others is not known. This sample is represented by under 400,000 clones; about 90% of them were singletons. Approximately 6.2% of the sample comes from the top ten. Sequenced sample: peripheral blood. Receptor source: a man in his late teens or twenties with active or convalescent COVID-19.

This sequence joins TRBV9 and TRBJ1-1; TRBD1 might be the D (5 bases). CDR1 is SGDLS and CDR2 is YYNGEE in the germline V gene. Trimming removed 4 bases from V and 1 base from J, with 14 bases in between. The CDR3 spans 15 residues. The CDR3 DNA reads TGTGCCAGCAGCTCCCGCGTAGGGGCGAACACTGAAGCTTTCTTT. Its translation: CASSSRVGANTEAFF.

This chain connects TRBV6-5 to TRBJ2-3; the match to TRBD2 covers 8 bases. CDR1 and CDR2 from the germline V gene are MNHEY and SVGAGI. This CDR3 is 14 amino acids long. Unmatched junction bases numbered 6, after V lost 5 bases and J lost 5 bases. DNA for the CDR3: TGTGCCAGCAGTATAGCGGGACTGGGAGATACGCAGTATTTT. Encoded protein: CASSIAGLGDTQYF.

This chain joins TRBV4-2 and TRBJ2-1, with 8 bases fitting TRBD2. Germline CDR1 LGHNA, CDR2 YNFKEQ. The CDR3 is made up of 16 amino acids. The V segment lost 3 bases and the J segment 2 bases; nucleotides outside the gene matches: 6. This CDR3 reads CASSHGAGATYNEQFF. The CDR3 DNA follows: TGTGCCAGCAGCCATGGAGCGGGAGCAACCTACAATGAGCAGTTCTTC.

This rearrangement joins TRBV7-9 to TRBJ1-1; weak D call: TRBD1 (5 bases). This CDR3 has 13 amino acids. Germline V CDR1 and CDR2: SEHNR, FQNEAQ (reference sequence). V was shortened by 5 bases and J by 4 bases, with 11 bases between the two germline ends. The CDR3 DNA follows: TGTGCCAGCAGCCGCATGGGGCTCACTGAAGCTTTCTTT. It yields the protein CASSRMGLTEAFF.

This chain links TRBV7-2 with TRBJ2-3; 14 nucleotides align to TRBD2. Trimming removed 5 bases from V and 3 bases from J; junction bases left unmatched: 4. CDR1 is SGHTA, CDR2 FQGNSA, per germline. There are 16 residues in the CDR3. CDR3 residues: CASSNRTSGRTDTQYF. CDR3 coding DNA: TGTGCCAGCAGCAACAGGACTAGCGGGAGGACAGATACGCAGTATTTT.

The rearrangement links TRBV11-3 to TRBJ2-5; D not certain. V lost 3 bases, J lost 2 bases, and 7 bases lay in between. The CDR3 runs 13 residues. CDR1 is SGHNT, CDR2 YENEEA, per germline. The CDR3 DNA follows: TGTGCCAGCAGCTTCGGTCCTCAAGAGACCCAGTACTTC. Translated: CASSFGPQETQYF. Supplemented by reference TRBV11-3 and TRBJ2-5, the full variable domain reads EAGVVQSPRYKIIEKKQPVAFWCNPISGHNTLYWYLQNLGQGPELLIRYENEEAVDDSQLPKDRFSAERLKGVDSTLKIQPAELGDSAVYLCASSFGPQETQYFGPGTRLLVL.

The chain recombines TRBV12-1 with TRBJ1-1. TRBV12-1 is classified as a pseudogene. This CDR3 has 16 residues. CDR3 amino acids: CAIVEWAQTKNTEAFF. Written as DNA, the CDR3 is TGTGCCATCGTCGAGTGGGCACAGACTAAGAACACTGAAGCTTTCTTT.

The chain links TRBV19 to TRBJ1-2; D may be TRBD1 (6 bases). The CDR3 runs to 14 residues. In germline, CDR1 is LNHDA, CDR2 SQIVND (reference sequence). V was trimmed by 4 bases and J by 2 bases, leaving 11 bases between them. CDR3 sequence: CASSRTTGNYGYTF. CDR3 nucleotide sequence: TGTGCCAGTAGTAGAACCACAGGGAACTATGGCTACACCTTC.

This clone was detected a few times. This rearrangement joins TRBV6-1 to TRBJ1-5, with D unresolved. V was trimmed by 0 bases and J by 1 base, leaving 7 bases between them. The V gene's germline CDR1 is MNHNS and CDR2 SASEGT. The CDR3 totals 15 residues. Here the CDR3 reads CASSEAWQSNQPQHF. CDR3 bases: TGTGCCAGCAGTGAAGCGTGGCAGAGCAATCAGCCCCAGCATTTT.

The J gene is TRBJ2-3, the V gene TRBV27; the match to TRBD1 covers 7 bases. Trimming cost V 4 bases and J 0 bases; bases outside gene matches: 1. Germline-derived CDR1 and CDR2 are MNHEY and SMNVEV (reference sequence). CDR3 length: 14 residues. CDR3 sequence reads: CASSSTGSTDTQYF. Written as DNA, the CDR3 is TGTGCCAGCAGTTCGACAGGGAGCACAGATACGCAGTATTTT.

Here the CDR3 reads CASSPNPGNSNYGYTF. The CDR3 bases are TGTGCCAGCAGTCCTAACCCAGGGAACTCTAACTATGGCTACACCTTC. The chain has TRBV28 and TRBJ1-2; TRBD1 is a possible D gene (5 bases). This CDR3 is 16 amino acids long. Between the trimmed V and J ends, which lost 5 bases and 0 bases, there was a span of 16 bases. CDR1 and CDR2 (germline): MDHEN, SYDVKM.

The chain recombines TRBV7-2 with TRBJ2-7; 11 positions agree with TRBD2. CDR1 is SGHTA and CDR2 is FQGNSA in the germline V gene. Trimming at V came to 2 bases and at J to 0 bases, leaving 6 bases not matched to a gene. This CDR3 is built from 17 residues. The CDR3 coding sequence is TGTGCCAGCAGCTTAAGGGCTAGCGGGGGGTTCTCCTACGAGCAGTACTTC. Protein: CASSLRASGGFSYEQYF.

The chain is built from TRBV18 and TRBJ2-5; 10 bases are a match to TRBD1. Germline V gene lookup returns CDR1 KGHSH and CDR2 LQKENI. Trimming cost V 4 bases and J 7 bases; bases outside gene matches: 6. The CDR3 has 14 residues. The DNA for the CDR3 is TGTGCCAGCTCACGGGACGGACAGGGGGGGACCCAGTACTTC. Protein sequence: CASSRDGQGGTQYF.

The V call is TRBV19, the J call TRBJ2-5; 7 nucleotides match TRBD1. Per germline, CDR1 LNHDA and CDR2 SQIVND (reference sequence). The CDR3 length is 13 residues. V was clipped by 5 bases and J by 5 bases; unmatched bases: 5. The CDR3 spells CASSPSTGETQYF. The DNA of the CDR3 is TGTGCCAGTAGTCCCTCGACAGGGGAGACCCAGTACTTC. The full variable domain, in which reference TRBV19 and TRBJ2-5 provide the parts outside the CDR3, is DGGITQSPKYLFRKEGQNVTLSCEQNLNHDAMYWYRQDPGQGLRLIYYSQIVNDFQKGDIAEGYSVSREKKESFPLTVTSAQKNPTAFYLCASSPSTGETQYFGPGTRLLVL.

The genes are TRBV9 and TRBJ2-7; 9 positions match TRBD1. The V gene end was trimmed by 3 bases and the J gene end by 5 bases; junction bases not matched to a gene: 3. CDR1 SGDLS and CDR2 YYNGEE come from the germline V gene. This CDR3 is 13 amino acids long. The CDR3 sequence: CASSGDREDEQYF. Written as DNA, the CDR3 is TGTGCCAGCAGCGGGGACAGGGAAGACGAGCAGTACTTC.

J is TRBJ2-7 and V is TRBV24-1; 8 positions agree with TRBD1. V gave up 5 bases and J gave up 7 bases; unmatched junction bases: 9. In germline, CDR1 is KGHDR, CDR2 SFDVKD. This CDR3 spans 14 amino acids. The chain's CDR3 is CATSARDRPYEQYF. CDR3 nucleotides: TGTGCCACCAGTGCCCGGGACAGGCCTTATGAGCAGTACTTC.